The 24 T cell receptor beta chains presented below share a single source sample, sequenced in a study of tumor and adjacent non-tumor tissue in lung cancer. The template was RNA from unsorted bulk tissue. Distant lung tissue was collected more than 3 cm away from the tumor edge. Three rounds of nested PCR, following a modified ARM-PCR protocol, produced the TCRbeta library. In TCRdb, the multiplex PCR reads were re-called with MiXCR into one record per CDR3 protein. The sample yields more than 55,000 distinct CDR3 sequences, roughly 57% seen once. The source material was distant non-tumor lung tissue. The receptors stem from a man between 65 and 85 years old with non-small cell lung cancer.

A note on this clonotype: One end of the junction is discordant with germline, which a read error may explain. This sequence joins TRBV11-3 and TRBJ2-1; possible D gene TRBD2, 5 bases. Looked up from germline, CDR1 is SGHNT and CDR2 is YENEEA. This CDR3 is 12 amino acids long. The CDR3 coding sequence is TGCACCAGCGGCTTAGTAGCTAATGAGCAGTTCTTC. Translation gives CTSGLVANEQFF.

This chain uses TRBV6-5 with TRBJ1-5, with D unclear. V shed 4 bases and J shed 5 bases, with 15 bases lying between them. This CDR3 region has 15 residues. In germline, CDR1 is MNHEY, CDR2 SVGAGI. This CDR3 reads CASSFSTRSDQPQHF. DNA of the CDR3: TGTGCCAGCAGTTTCTCGACAAGGTCCGATCAGCCCCAGCATTTT.

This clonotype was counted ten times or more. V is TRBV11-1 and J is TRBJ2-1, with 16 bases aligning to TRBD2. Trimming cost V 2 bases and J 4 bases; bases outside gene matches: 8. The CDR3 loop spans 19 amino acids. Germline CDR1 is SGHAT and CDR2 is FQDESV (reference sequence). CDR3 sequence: CASSLRGLAGGGLYNEQFF. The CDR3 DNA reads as TGTGCCAGCAGCTTAAGGGGACTAGCGGGAGGGGGACTTTACAATGAGCAGTTCTTC.

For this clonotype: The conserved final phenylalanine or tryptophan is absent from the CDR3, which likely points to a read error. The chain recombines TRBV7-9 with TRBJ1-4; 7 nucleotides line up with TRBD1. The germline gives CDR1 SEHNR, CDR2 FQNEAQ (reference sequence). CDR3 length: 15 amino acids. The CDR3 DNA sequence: TGCGCCAGCAGCTCCCCGACAGGGACGCGGGAAAAACTGTTTTCT. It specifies CASSSPTGTREKLFS.

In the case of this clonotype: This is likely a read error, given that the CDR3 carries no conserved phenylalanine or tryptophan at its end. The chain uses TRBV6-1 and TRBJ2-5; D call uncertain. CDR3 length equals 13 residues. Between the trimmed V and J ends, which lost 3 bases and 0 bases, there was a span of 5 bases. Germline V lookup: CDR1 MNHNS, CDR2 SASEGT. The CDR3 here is CASSDYHQETQYS. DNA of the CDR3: TGTGCCAGCAGTGACTACCACCAAGAGACCCAGTACTCC.

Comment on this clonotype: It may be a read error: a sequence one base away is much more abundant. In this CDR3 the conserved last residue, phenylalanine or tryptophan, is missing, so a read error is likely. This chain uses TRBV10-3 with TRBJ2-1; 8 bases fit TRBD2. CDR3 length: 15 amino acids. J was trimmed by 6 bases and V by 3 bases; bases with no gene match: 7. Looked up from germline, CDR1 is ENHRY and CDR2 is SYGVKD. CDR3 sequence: CAISEGREAGNEQFL. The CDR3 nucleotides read TGTGCCATCAGTGAAGGGCGGGAGGCGGGCAATGAGCAGTTCCTC.

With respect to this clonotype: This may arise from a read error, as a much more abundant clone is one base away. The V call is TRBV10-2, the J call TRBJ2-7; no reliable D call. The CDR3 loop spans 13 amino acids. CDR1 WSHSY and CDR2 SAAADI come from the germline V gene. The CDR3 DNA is TGCGCCAGCAGTGAGTCCAACAGCTACAAGCAGTACTTC. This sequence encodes CASSESNSYKQYF.

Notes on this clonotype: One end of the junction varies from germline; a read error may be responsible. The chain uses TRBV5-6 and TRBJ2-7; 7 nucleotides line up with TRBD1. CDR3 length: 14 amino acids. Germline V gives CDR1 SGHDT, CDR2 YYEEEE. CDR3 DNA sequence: TGTGCCGGCAGCTCGGACAGGTACTCCTACGAGCAGTACTTC. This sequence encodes CAGSSDRYSYEQYF.

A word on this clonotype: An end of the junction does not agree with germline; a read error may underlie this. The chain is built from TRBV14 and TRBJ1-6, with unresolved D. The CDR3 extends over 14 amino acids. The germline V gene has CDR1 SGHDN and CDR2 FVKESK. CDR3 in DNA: TGTGCTAGCAGCCAAGCCCTCAGGAGATCACCCCCTCACTTT. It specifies CASSQALRRSPPHF.

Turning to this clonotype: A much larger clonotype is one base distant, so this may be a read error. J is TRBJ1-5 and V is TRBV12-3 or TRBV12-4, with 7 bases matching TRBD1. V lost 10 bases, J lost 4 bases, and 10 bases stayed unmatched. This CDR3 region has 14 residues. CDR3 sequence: CANTEGQPNQPQHF. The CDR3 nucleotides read TGTGCCAACACCGAGGGACAGCCTAATCAGCCCCAGCATTTT.

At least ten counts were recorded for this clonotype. CDR3 sequence (DNA): TGTGCCAGCAGCTTAGTGTTCCGCGGGAGGGCCCTCGCCAATGAGCAGTTCTTC. Translated, it gives CASSLVFRGRALANEQFF. This chain uses TRBV11-2 with TRBJ2-1, with TRBD2 matching over 9 bases. The germline CDR1 and CDR2 sequences are SGHAT and FQNNGV. Trimming at V came to 1 base and at J to 6 bases, leaving 13 bases not matched to a gene. The CDR3 extends over 18 amino acids. Together with reference TRBV11-2 and TRBJ2-1, the CDR3 gives the full variable domain: EAGVAQSPRYKIIEKRQSVAFWCNPISGHATLYWYQQILGQGPKLLIQFQNNGVVDDSQLPKDRFSAERLKGVDSTLKIQPAKLEDSAVYLCASSLVFRGRALANEQFFGPGTRLTVL.

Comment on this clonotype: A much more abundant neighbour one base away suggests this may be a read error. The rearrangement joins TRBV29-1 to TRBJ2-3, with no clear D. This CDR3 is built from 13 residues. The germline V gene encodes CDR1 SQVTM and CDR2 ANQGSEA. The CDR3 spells CSAEKMATDTQYF. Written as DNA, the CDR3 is TGCAGCGCTGAAAAGATGGCCACAGATACGCAGTATTTT.

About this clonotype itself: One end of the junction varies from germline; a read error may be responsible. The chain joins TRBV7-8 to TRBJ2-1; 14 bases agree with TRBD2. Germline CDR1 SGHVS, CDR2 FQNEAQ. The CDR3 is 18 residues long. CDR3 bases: TGTGCCAGCAGCCCAAGGCGGGGGACTAGCGGGAGCGGTTATGAGAAGCTCTTC. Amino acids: CASSPRRGTSGSGYEKLF.

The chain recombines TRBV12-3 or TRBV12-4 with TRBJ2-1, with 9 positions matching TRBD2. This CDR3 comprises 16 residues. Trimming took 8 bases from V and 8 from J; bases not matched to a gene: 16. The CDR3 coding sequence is TGTGCCAGCCGGGAGCGTAGCGGGAGAGAGAGGGATGAGCAGTTCTTC. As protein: CASRERSGRERDEQFF.

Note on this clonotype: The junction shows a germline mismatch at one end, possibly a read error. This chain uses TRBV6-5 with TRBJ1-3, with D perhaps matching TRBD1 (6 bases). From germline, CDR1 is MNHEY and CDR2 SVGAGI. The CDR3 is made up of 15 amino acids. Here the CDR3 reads CASNDGQNSGSTIYF. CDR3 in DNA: TGTGCCAGCAATGACGGACAGAACTCTGGAAGCACCATATATTTT.

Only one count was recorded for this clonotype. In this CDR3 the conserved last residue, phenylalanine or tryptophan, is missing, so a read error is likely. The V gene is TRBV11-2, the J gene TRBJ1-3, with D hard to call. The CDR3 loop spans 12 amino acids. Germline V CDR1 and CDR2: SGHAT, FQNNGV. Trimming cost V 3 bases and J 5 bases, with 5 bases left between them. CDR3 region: CASSFTRNTIYY. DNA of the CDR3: TGTGCCAGCAGCTTCACGAGAAACACCATATATTAT.

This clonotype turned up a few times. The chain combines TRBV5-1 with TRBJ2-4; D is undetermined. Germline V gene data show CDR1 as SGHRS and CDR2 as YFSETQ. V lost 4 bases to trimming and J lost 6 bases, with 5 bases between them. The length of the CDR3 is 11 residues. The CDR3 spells CASSDGNIQYF. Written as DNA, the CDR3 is TGCGCCAGCAGCGACGGAAACATTCAGTACTTC.

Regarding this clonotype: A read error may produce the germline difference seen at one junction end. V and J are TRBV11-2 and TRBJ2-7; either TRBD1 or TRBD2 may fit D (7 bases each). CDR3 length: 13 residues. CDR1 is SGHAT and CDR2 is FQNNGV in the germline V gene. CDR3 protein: CASNLTGRGGQYF. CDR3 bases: TGTGCCAGCAACTTAACGGGCAGGGGGGGGCAGTACTTC.

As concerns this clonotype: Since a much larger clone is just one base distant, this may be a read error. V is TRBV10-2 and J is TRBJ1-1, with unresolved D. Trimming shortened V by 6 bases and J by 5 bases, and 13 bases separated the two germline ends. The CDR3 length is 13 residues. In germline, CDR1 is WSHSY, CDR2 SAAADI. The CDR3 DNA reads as TGCGCCAGCAGGGTAAACGTGGGGACTGAAGCTTTCTTT. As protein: CASRVNVGTEAFF.

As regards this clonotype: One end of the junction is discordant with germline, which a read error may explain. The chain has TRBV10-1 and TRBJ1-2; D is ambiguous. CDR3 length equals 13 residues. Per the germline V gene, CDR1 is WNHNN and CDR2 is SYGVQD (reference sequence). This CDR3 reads CASSESLLGGYIF. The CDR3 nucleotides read TGCGCCAGCAGTGAATCGTTACTGGGTGGCTACATCTTC.

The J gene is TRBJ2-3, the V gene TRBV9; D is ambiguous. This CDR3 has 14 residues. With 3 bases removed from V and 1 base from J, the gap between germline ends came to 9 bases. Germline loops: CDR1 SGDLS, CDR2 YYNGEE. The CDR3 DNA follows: TGTGCCAGCAGCGGCAGGACGGGCACAGATACGCAGTATTTT. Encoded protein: CASSGRTGTDTQYF.

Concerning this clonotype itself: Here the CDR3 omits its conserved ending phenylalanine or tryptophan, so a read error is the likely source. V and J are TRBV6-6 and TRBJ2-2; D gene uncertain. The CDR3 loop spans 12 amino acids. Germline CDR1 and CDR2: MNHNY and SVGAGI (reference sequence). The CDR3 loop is CASTYPPGELFL. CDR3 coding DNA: TGTGCCAGCACTTACCCCCCGGGGGAGCTGTTTTTG.

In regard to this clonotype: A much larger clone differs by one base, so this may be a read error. The CDR3 DNA reads TGTGCCAGCAGAGACATAGTAGATACGCAGTATTTT. Translation: CASRDIVDTQYF. The chain has TRBV12-3 or TRBV12-4 and TRBJ2-3; D is unresolved. The CDR3 runs to 12 residues. V lost 6 bases and J 5 bases, leaving 9 bases between the germline ends.

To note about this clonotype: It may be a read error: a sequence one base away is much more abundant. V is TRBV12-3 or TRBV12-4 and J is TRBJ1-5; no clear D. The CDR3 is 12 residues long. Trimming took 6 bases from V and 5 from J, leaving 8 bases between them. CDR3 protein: CASSRNYQPQHF. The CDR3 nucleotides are TGTGCCAGCAGCCGTAACTATCAGCCCCAGCATTTT.